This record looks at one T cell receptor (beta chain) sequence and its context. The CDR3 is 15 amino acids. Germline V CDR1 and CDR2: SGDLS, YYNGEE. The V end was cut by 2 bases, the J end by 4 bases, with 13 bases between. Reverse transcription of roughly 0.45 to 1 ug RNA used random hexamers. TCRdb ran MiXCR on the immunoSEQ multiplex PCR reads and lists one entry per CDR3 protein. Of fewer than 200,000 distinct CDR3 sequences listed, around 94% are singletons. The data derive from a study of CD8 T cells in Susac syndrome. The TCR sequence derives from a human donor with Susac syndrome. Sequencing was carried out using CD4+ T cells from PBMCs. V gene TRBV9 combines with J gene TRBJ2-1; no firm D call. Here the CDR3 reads CASSVDGDFYNEQFF. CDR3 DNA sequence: TGTGCCAGCAGCGTGGACGGCGACTTTTACAATGAGCAGTTCTTC. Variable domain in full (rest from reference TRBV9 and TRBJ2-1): DSGVTQTPKHLITATGQRVTLRCSPRSGDLSVYWYQQSLDQGLQFLIQYYNGEERAKGNILERFSAQQFPDLHSELNLSSLELGDSALYFCASSVDGDFYNEQFFGPGTRLTVL.